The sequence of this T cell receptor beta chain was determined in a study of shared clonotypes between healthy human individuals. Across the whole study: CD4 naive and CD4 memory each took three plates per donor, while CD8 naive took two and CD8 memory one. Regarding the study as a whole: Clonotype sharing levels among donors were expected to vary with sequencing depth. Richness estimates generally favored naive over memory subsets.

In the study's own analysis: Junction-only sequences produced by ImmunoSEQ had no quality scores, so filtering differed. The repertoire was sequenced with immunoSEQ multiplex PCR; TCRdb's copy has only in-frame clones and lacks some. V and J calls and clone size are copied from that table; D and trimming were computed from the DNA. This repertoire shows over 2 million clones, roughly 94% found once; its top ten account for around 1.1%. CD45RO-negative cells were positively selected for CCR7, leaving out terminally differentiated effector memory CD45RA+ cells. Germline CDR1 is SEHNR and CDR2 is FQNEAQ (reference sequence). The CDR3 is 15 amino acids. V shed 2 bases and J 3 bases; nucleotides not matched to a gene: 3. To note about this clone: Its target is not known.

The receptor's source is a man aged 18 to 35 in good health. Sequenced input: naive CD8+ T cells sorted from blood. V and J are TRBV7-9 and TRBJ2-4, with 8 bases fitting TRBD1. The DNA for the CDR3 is TGTGCCAGCAGCTTATCTGACAGGGGCAAAAACATTCAGTACTTC. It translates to CASSLSDRGKNIQYF. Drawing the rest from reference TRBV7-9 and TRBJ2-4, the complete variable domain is DTGVSQNPRHKITKRGQNVTFRCDPISEHNRLYWYRQTLGQGPEFLTYFQNEAQLEKSRLLSDRFSAERPKGSFSTLEIQRTEQGDSAMYLCASSLSDRGKNIQYFGAGTRLSVL.